This T cell receptor beta chain was identified during a study of T cells in Graves' hyperthyroidism and ophthalmopathy. Study observations and caveats: Ophthalmopathy was model-predicted a median about 7.1 months pre-onset. Ophthalmopathy and stable hyperthyroidism were separated by a 13 V-J model.

This clonotype was observed at least ten times. Its antigen is undetermined. There are 14 residues in the CDR3. Germline loops: CDR1 SGHAT, CDR2 FQNNGV. V lost 1 base, J lost 4 bases, and 10 bases lay in between. Amplified TCR beta CDR3 regions derived from RNA transcripts. First-round RT-PCR targeting the TCR CDR3 was performed with the HTBI primer set. TCRdb recomputed calls from the multiplex PCR reads with MiXCR, one row per CDR3 protein. The sample shows about 560,000 distinct CDR3 sequences, over 15% of them seen only once. This rearrangement joins TRBV11-2 to TRBJ1-1; D is unresolved. The sequenced sample was blood. The clonotype comes from a woman younger than 35 with Graves' hyperthyroidism. The CDR3 loop reads CASSLGIVSTEAFF. The CDR3, as DNA: TGTGCCAGCAGCTTAGGGATAGTCAGCACTGAAGCTTTCTTT.